This TCR beta chain was sequenced in a study of blood T cell repertoires in COVID-19. V shed 5 bases and J shed 3 bases, with 10 bases lying between them. The CDR3 spans 13 residues. Looked up from germline, CDR1 is SEHNR and CDR2 is FQNEAQ (reference sequence). Original analysis: Scientists estimated how many nucleated cells there were by amplifying reference gene primers. TCRdb's copy holds only in-frame clones and misses some; the assay was immunoSEQ multiplex PCR. Clone size and V and J calls were adopted from that table, with D and trimming inferred from the DNA. The sample shows tens of thousands of clones, 55% to 70% of them seen only once.

Sequencing was performed on peripheral blood. The clonotype was recovered from a woman in her 70s with acute or convalescent COVID-19. The chain uses TRBV7-9 and TRBJ1-1; D remains unclear. CDR3 sequence: CASSLTADTEAFF. CDR3 nucleotide sequence: TGTGCCAGCAGCCTTACAGCCGACACTGAAGCTTTCTTT. Variable domain in full (rest from reference TRBV7-9 and TRBJ1-1): DTGVSQNPRHKITKRGQNVTFRCDPISEHNRLYWYRQTLGQGPEFLTYFQNEAQLEKSRLLSDRFSAERPKGSFSTLEIQRTEQGDSAMYLCASSLTADTEAFFGQGTRLTVV.